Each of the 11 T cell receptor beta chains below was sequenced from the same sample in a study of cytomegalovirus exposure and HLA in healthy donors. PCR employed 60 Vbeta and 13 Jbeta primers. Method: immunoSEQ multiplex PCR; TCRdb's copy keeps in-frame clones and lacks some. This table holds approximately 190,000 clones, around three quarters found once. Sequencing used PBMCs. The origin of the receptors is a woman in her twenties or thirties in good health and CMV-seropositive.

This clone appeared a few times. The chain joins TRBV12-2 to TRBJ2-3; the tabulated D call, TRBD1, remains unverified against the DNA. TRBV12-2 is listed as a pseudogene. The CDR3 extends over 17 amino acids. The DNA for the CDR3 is TGTGCAAGTCGCTTACCACAGGGGGATGGTAGCACAGATACGCAGTATTTT. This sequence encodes CASRLPQGDGSTDTQYF.

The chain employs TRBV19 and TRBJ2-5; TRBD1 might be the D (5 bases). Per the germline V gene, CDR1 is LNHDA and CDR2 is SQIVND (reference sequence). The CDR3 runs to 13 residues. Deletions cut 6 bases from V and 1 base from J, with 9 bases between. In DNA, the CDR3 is TGTGCCAGTAGAGGGGCTGTCCAAGAGACCCAGTACTTC. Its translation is CASRGAVQETQYF.

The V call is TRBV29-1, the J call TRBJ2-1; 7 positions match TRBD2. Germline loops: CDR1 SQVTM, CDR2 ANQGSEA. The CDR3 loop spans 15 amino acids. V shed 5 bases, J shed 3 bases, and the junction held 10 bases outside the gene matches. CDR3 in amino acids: CSVPGRLFLYNEQFF. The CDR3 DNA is TGCAGCGTTCCCGGGAGGCTATTTCTCTACAATGAGCAGTTCTTC.

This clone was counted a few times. CDR3 protein: CASSLASGGQETQYF. For the CDR3, the DNA is TGCGCCAGCAGCTTGGCGTCGGGGGGTCAAGAGACCCAGTACTTC. This chain joins TRBV5-1 and TRBJ2-5, with TRBD2 matching over 7 bases. The ends lost 0 bases at V and 2 bases at J; junction bases unmatched: 4. Per the germline V gene, CDR1 is SGHRS and CDR2 is YFSETQ. The CDR3 runs to 15 residues. The full variable domain, rest sourced from reference TRBV5-1 and TRBJ2-5, is KAGVTQTPRYLIKTRGQQVTLSCSPISGHRSVSWYQQTPGQGLQFLFEYFSETQRNKGNFPGRFSGRQFSNSRSEMNVSTLELGDSALYLCASSLASGGQETQYFGPGTRLLVL.

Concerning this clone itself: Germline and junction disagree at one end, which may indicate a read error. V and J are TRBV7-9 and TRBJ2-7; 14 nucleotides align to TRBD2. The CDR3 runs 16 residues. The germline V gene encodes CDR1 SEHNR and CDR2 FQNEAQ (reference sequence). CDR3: CSSSAGLAGGTYEQYF. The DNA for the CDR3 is TGTTCCAGCAGCGCCGGACTAGCGGGAGGTACCTACGAGCAGTACTTC.

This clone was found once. The CDR3 DNA follows: TGCGCCAGCAGCCAATTCGGGGGGACAGGGCGGGAGACCCAGTACTTC. It specifies CASSQFGGTGRETQYF. This chain connects TRBV4-1 to TRBJ2-5, with 9 nucleotides matching TRBD1. Looked up from germline, CDR1 is MGHRA and CDR2 is YSYEKL. J lost 5 bases, V lost 2 bases, and 9 bases had no gene match. This CDR3 spans 16 amino acids.

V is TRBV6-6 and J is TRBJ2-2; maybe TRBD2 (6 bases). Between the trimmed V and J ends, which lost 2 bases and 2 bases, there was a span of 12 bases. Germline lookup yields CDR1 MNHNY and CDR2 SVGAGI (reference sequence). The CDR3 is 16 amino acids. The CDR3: CASSYGRGPNTGELFF. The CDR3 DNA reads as TGTGCCAGCAGTTACGGGCGGGGTCCCAACACCGGGGAGCTGTTTTTT.

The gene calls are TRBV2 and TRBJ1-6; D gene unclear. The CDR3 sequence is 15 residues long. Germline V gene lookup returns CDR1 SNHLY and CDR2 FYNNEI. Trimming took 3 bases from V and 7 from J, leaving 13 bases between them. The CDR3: CASSDRRNLNSPLHF. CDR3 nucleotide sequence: TGTGCCAGCAGTGATCGGAGGAACCTAAATTCACCCCTCCACTTT.

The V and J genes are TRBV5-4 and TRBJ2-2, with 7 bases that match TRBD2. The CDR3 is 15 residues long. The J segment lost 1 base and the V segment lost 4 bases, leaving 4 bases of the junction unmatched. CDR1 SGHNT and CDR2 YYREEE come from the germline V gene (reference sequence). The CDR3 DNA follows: TGTGCCAGCAGCCCTCAGCGGGAGAACACCGGGGAGCTGTTTTTT. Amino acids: CASSPQRENTGELFF.

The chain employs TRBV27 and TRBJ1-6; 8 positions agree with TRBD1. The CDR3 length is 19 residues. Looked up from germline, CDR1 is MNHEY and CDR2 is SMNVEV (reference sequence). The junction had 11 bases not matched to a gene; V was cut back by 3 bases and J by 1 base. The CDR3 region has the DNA TGTGCCAGCAGTTTGACCGGGACAGGAGTGTTTTCCTATAATTCACCCCTCCACTTT. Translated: CASSLTGTGVFSYNSPLHF.

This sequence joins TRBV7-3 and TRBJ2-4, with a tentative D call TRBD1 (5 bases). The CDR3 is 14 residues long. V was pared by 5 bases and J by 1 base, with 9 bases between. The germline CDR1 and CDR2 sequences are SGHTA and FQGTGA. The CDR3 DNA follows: TGTGCCAGCAGCCTCAAGGGGGCCAAAAACATTCAGTACTTC. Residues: CASSLKGAKNIQYF.